Listed below are T cell receptor beta chains from one sample, sequenced in a study of blood T cell repertoires in COVID-19. Measured with immunoSEQ multiplex PCR; TCRdb has only the in-frame clones, and not every one. This table has 110,000 to 150,000 clones, roughly 88% appearing once. Sequencing was done on a sample of PBMCs or T cells enriched from blood (not recorded which). These receptors were obtained from a man aged 50-59 years who had recovered from COVID-19. CDR3s include the opening cysteine and the closing phenylalanine or tryptophan. The D gene is left open where the match is weak. Clone size appears in some rows only: once, few, many, or a class for an expanded clone.

TRBD2	NA	TRBV5-1	TRBJ2-3	CASSTSGRVTDTQYF	TGCGCCAGCAGCACTAGCGGGAGGGTCACAGATACGCAGTATTTT
NA	once	TRBV7-2	TRBJ2-2	CASSLRATGELFF	TGTGCCAGCAGCTTAAGAGCCACCGGGGAGCTGTTTTTT
NA	few	TRBV21-1	TRBJ1-4	CASGRDRGLINEKLFF	TGTGCCAGCGGCCGGGACAGGGGGTTAATTAATGAAAAACTGTTTTTT
NA	NA	TRBV6-6	TRBJ2-7	CASSYVSGEQYF	TGTGCCAGCAGTTACGTCTCGGGCGAGCAGTACTTC
NA	NA	TRBV28	TRBJ1-1	CASRIVTGEAFF	TGTGCCAGCAGGATCGTGACAGGTGAAGCTTTCTTT
TRBD1	NA	TRBV24-1	TRBJ2-7	CATSGTGAYEQYF	TGTGCCACCAGTGGAACAGGGGCCTACGAGCAGTACTTC
TRBD2	NA	TRBV6-5	TRBJ2-7	CASSSLAALTEQYF	TGTGCCAGCAGTTCCCTAGCGGCCTTAACCGAGCAGTACTTC
NA	NA	TRBV28	TRBJ2-1	CASSLIRDEQFF	TGTGCCAGCAGTTTAATCCGTGATGAGCAGTTCTTC
NA	few	TRBV6-5	TRBJ1-3	CASTSGNSGNTIYF	TGTGCCAGTACCTCAGGGAACTCTGGAAACACCATATATTTT
NA	NA	TRBV5-1	TRBJ2-5	CASSLTEETQYF	TGCGCCAGCAGCTTGACGGAAGAGACCCAGTACTTC
NA	NA	TRBV7-9	TRBJ1-4	CASSNRVGEKLFF	TGTGCCAGCAGCAACAGGGTCGGGGAAAAACTGTTTTTT
TRBD1	NA	TRBV18	TRBJ1-5	CASSPQGAYQPQHF	TGTGCCAGCTCACCACAGGGGGCATATCAGCCCCAGCATTTT